Shown below are 26 T cell receptor beta chains from a single sample sequenced in a study of siplizumab effects on memory and regulatory T cells. Clones were read by immunoSEQ multiplex PCR, and TCRdb kept only the in-frame ones, dropping some. The top ten hold approximately 0.31% of the sample, which has under 95,000 clones, about 93% seen once. Sequencing was carried out using non-Treg CD4+ T cells sorted from blood. The receptors come from a human donor in good health.

The genes are TRBV5-1 and TRBJ2-2; D is unresolved. V was shortened by 0 bases and J by 7 bases, with 13 bases between the two germline ends. CDR3 length equals 15 residues. Germline V gene lookup returns CDR1 SGHRS and CDR2 YFSETQ. CDR3 region: CASSLEPTGGGELFF. DNA for the CDR3: TGCGCCAGCAGCTTGGAGCCGACTGGCGGCGGGGAGCTGTTTTTT.

The rearrangement joins TRBV7-9 to TRBJ2-1; 10 positions agree with TRBD2. There are 15 residues in the CDR3. Germline CDR1 reads SEHNR; CDR2 reads FQNEAQ (reference sequence). Unmatched junction bases numbered 3, after V lost 3 bases and J lost 4 bases. The CDR3 DNA reads as TGTGCCAGCAGCTTTAGCGGGGGGCCTTACAATGAGCAGTTCTTC. This gives the protein CASSFSGGPYNEQFF.

The chain uses TRBV11-3 and TRBJ2-1; D gene unclear. With 3 bases removed from V and 5 bases from J, the gap between germline ends came to 5 bases. The germline V gene encodes CDR1 SGHNT and CDR2 YENEEA. The CDR3 covers 12 residues. The CDR3 region has the DNA TGTGCCAGCAGCTTTCAGAACAATGAGCAGTTCTTC. This gives the protein CASSFQNNEQFF.

J is TRBJ2-1 and V is TRBV20-1, with D maybe TRBD2 (6 bases). V gave up 5 bases and J gave up 8 bases, with 10 bases separating them. The CDR3 sequence is 11 residues long. Germline values: CDR1 DFQATT, CDR2 SNEGSKA (reference sequence). CDR3 protein: CSAGTWDEQFF. The CDR3 bases are TGCAGTGCTGGGACTTGGGATGAGCAGTTCTTC.

This clone occurred once. This chain links TRBV10-3 with TRBJ1-1; D possibly corresponds to TRBD1 (6 bases). Germline CDR1 is ENHRY and CDR2 is SYGVKD. V lost 10 bases and J 3 bases, leaving 15 bases between the germline ends. This CDR3 region has 13 residues. CDR3 in DNA: TGTGCCACTTTACAGGGAGGCGACACTGAAGCTTTCTTT. This sequence encodes CATLQGGDTEAFF.

This clone was seen just once. The chain uses TRBV5-1 and TRBJ2-2, with D possibly TRBD2 on 6 matching bases. CDR3 length equals 15 residues. CDR1 SGHRS and CDR2 YFSETQ come from the germline V gene. The V and J ends lost 4 bases and 8 bases respectively, with 18 bases between them. In nucleotides, the CDR3 is TGCGCCAGCAGCCGAACGCCGGGAGCCGCGGGGGAGCTGTTTTTT. It is translated as CASSRTPGAAGELFF.

This chain uses TRBV12-5 with TRBJ2-3, with 7 bases fitting TRBD2. The ends lost 5 bases at V and 6 bases at J; junction bases unmatched: 2. The CDR3 totals 12 residues. CDR1 is LGHNT, CDR2 FRNRAP, per germline. Written as DNA, the CDR3 is TGTGCTAGTGGTCCCGGGGGGGATACGCAGTATTTT. Protein product: CASGPGGDTQYF. Drawing the rest from reference TRBV12-5 and TRBJ2-3, the complete variable domain is DARVTQTPRHKVTEMGQEVTMRCQPILGHNTVFWYRQTMMQGLELLAYFRNRAPLDDSGMPKDRFSAEMPDATLATLKIQPSEPRDSAVYFCASGPGGDTQYFGPGTRLTVL.

V and J are TRBV6-5 and TRBJ2-4; D not resolved. CDR1 and CDR2 from the germline V gene are MNHEY and SVGAGI. The germline V and J ends were trimmed by 4 bases and 1 base, with 11 bases remaining between them. This CDR3 has 15 amino acids. CDR3 residues: CASSFKMLAKNIQYF. In DNA, the CDR3 is TGTGCCAGCAGTTTTAAGATGTTGGCCAAAAACATTCAGTACTTC.

The J gene is TRBJ1-2, the V gene TRBV7-9; the D is unclear. The ends were cut back, 2 bases at V and 8 bases at J, with 18 bases in the middle. This CDR3 has 15 residues. In germline, CDR1 is SEHNR, CDR2 FQNEAQ (reference sequence). CDR3: CASSLTPGPQEGYTF. DNA for the CDR3: TGTGCCAGCAGCTTAACCCCCGGGCCTCAAGAAGGCTACACCTTC.

The chain recombines TRBV5-5 with TRBJ2-2; TRBD1 agrees at 8 bases. Unmatched junction bases numbered 5, after V lost 4 bases and J lost 3 bases. The V gene's germline CDR1 is SGHKS and CDR2 YYEKEE (reference sequence). This CDR3 has 15 amino acids. The CDR3 DNA is TGTGCCAGCAGCCCCGGGACAGGTTACACCGGGGAGCTGTTTTTT. Protein product: CASSPGTGYTGELFF.

The chain recombines TRBV9 with TRBJ1-1; possible D gene TRBD1, 6 bases. With 0 bases removed from V and 6 bases from J, the gap between germline ends came to 15 bases. CDR1 is SGDLS and CDR2 is YYNGEE in the germline V gene. There are 15 residues in the CDR3. In DNA form, the CDR3 reads TGTGCCAGCAGCGTAGTTCCGCAGGGGAGCGCTGAAGCTTTCTTT. Translating it yields CASSVVPQGSAEAFF. Combining the CDR3 with reference TRBV9 and TRBJ1-1 gives the whole variable domain DSGVTQTPKHLITATGQRVTLRCSPRSGDLSVYWYQQSLDQGLQFLIQYYNGEERAKGNILERFSAQQFPDLHSELNLSSLELGDSALYFCASSVVPQGSAEAFFGQGTRLTVV.

The chain couples TRBV2 to TRBJ1-3, with 7 bases matching TRBD1. This CDR3 has 13 amino acids. V lost 6 bases, J lost 2 bases, and 1 base stayed unmatched. Germline CDR1 and CDR2: SNHLY and FYNNEI. DNA of the CDR3: TGTGCCAGCAGGACAGGGCCTGGAAACACCATATATTTT. Amino acid sequence: CASRTGPGNTIYF.

V usage is TRBV6-6 and J usage is TRBJ2-3, with D possibly matching TRBD1 (5 bases). V lost 6 bases to trimming and J lost 1 base, with 5 bases between them. This CDR3 is built from 12 residues. Germline CDR1 MNHNY, CDR2 SVGAGI (reference sequence). The CDR3 nucleotides read TGTGCCAGCAGCAGGGGCACAGATACGCAGTATTTT. Translating it yields CASSRGTDTQYF.

This clone was recorded once. The chain couples TRBV5-1 to TRBJ1-2; no firm D call. The CDR3 runs to 14 residues. With 0 bases removed from V and 3 bases from J, the gap between germline ends came to 9 bases. CDR1 is SGHRS and CDR2 is YFSETQ in the germline V gene. CDR3 in amino acids: CASSLAKADYGYTF. The CDR3 nucleotides read TGCGCCAGCAGCTTGGCCAAGGCAGACTATGGCTACACCTTC.

V is TRBV6-5 and J is TRBJ2-5; 13 positions agree with TRBD2. The tail of the sequence fits TRBJ2-7 better, so the J call may be wrong. The CDR3 spans 15 residues. Germline V CDR1 and CDR2: MNHEY, SVGAGI. The CDR3 sequence is CASSRLAGGRYEQYF. In nucleotides, the CDR3 is TGTGCCAGCAGCCGACTAGCGGGAGGTCGTTACGAGCAGTACTTC.

This chain links TRBV29-1 with TRBJ1-1, with D maybe TRBD1 (5 bases). Germline CDR1 SQVTM, CDR2 ANQGSEA. The ends were cut back, 4 bases at V and 3 bases at J, with 12 bases in the middle. The CDR3 runs 13 residues. This CDR3 reads CSVARGSDTEAFF. The CDR3 bases are TGCAGCGTTGCGAGGGGATCGGACACTGAAGCTTTCTTT.

This clone was picked up a small number of times. The J gene is TRBJ2-7, the V gene TRBV2; D ambiguous. Germline loops: CDR1 SNHLY, CDR2 FYNNEI. Trimming stripped 5 bases from V and 4 bases from J, with 9 bases between. The CDR3 totals 12 residues. In nucleotides, the CDR3 is TGTGCCAGCAGTCCACAGCCGTACGAGCAGTACTTC. Translating gives CASSPQPYEQYF. Full variable domain (missing parts from reference TRBV2 and TRBJ2-7): EPEVTQTPSHQVTQMGQEVILRCVPISNHLYFYWYRQILGQKVEFLVSFYNNEISEKSEIFDDQFSVERPDGSNFTLKIRSTKLEDSAMYFCASSPQPYEQYFGPGTRLTVT.

The count of this clone is one. The genes are TRBV7-2 and TRBJ2-1, with 8 bases lining up with TRBD2. V dropped 4 bases and J dropped 6; count of bases not matched to a gene: 8. Germline V gene sequence: CDR1 SGHTA, CDR2 FQGNSA. CDR3 length: 15 amino acids. The CDR3, as DNA: TGTGCCAGCAGCTCCCTCGGGGGGGTTGGCAATGAGCAGTTCTTC. Translated, it gives CASSSLGGVGNEQFF.

V is TRBV10-3 and J is TRBJ2-3; the D gene could be TRBD1 or TRBD2 (5 bases each). The CDR3 length is 11 residues. Germline loops: CDR1 ENHRY, CDR2 SYGVKD. Trimming shortened V by 6 bases and J by 14 bases, and 15 bases separated the two germline ends. CDR3 sequence reads: CAIRDRDQLYF. The CDR3 nucleotides read TGTGCCATCAGAGACCGGGACCAATTGTATTTT.

The chain has TRBV5-1 and TRBJ2-1; 7 bases match TRBD2. V trimming: 6 bases; J trimming: 12 bases; junction bases outside the gene matches: 18. CDR1 and CDR2 (germline): SGHRS, YFSETQ. The CDR3 runs to 15 residues. CDR3 sequence (DNA): TGCGCCAGCACACTCAGCGGGATCGGGCGAGGTGCGCAGTTCTTC. This codes for CASTLSGIGRGAQFF.

This chain links TRBV7-9 with TRBJ2-5; D is undetermined. With 3 bases removed from V and 2 bases from J, the gap between germline ends came to 10 bases. CDR1 and CDR2 (germline): SEHNR, FQNEAQ (reference sequence). The CDR3 loop spans 14 amino acids. DNA for the CDR3: TGTGCCAGCAGCTTGGACGGACCGCAAGAGACCCAGTACTTC. This gives the protein CASSLDGPQETQYF.

V and J are TRBV7-2 and TRBJ2-1, with TRBD2 as a possible D gene (6 bases). Looked up from germline, CDR1 is SGHTA and CDR2 is FQGNSA. This CDR3 is built from 15 residues. The germline V and J ends were trimmed by 1 base and 0 bases, with 7 bases remaining between them. The CDR3 DNA reads as TGTGCCAGCAGCTTAGTCGGGAGCTCCTACAATGAGCAGTTCTTC. Residues: CASSLVGSSYNEQFF.

The chain uses TRBV5-4 and TRBJ1-1; TRBD1 matches 9 bases. There are 16 residues in the CDR3. Germline V CDR1 and CDR2: SGHNT, YYREEE (reference sequence). With V trimmed by 4 bases and J by 0 bases, 7 bases remained unmatched. Here the CDR3 reads CASSAGQGRLNTEAFF. DNA for the CDR3: TGTGCCAGCAGCGCGGGACAGGGCCGGTTGAACACTGAAGCTTTCTTT.

This clone was counted only a few times. CDR3 sequence: CASSSWTGRENGYTF. CDR3 nucleotides: TGTGCCAGCAGTAGTTGGACCGGACGCGAGAATGGCTACACCTTC. This chain connects TRBV2 to TRBJ1-2; D remains ambiguous. V was trimmed by 5 bases and J by 6 bases, leaving 19 bases between them. Germline loops: CDR1 SNHLY, CDR2 FYNNEI. There are 15 residues in the CDR3.

V usage is TRBV19 and J usage is TRBJ1-6, with TRBD1 identical over 10 bases. Germline V gives CDR1 LNHDA, CDR2 SQIVND (reference sequence). This CDR3 spans 14 amino acids. V lost 5 bases to trimming and J lost 9 bases; unmatched junction nucleotides: 4. The CDR3 region is CASSVGQGFSPLHF. The CDR3 DNA reads as TGTGCCAGTAGTGTGGGACAGGGGTTTTCACCCCTCCACTTT.

V is TRBV11-1 and J is TRBJ2-1; 13 bases map to TRBD2. CDR3 length: 18 residues. CDR1 is SGHAT and CDR2 is FQDESV in the germline V gene (reference sequence). The ends lost 4 bases at V and 9 bases at J; junction bases unmatched: 15. CDR3: CASSSRLLAGGPQAEQFF. In DNA, the CDR3 is TGTGCCAGCAGCTCCCGCCTACTAGCGGGGGGGCCACAGGCTGAGCAGTTCTTC.